The sequence of this TCR beta chain was determined in a study of CXCR4 blockade with PD-1 therapy in pancreatic cancer. This clone showed up just a few times. Its matching antigen is unknown. Study-level points and caveats: Intratumoral clonality (mean around 0.13) exceeded healthy blood (about 0.045) but did not track survival. Antigen-specificity overlap of convergent dominant clones remained unconfirmed.

No neoadjuvant therapy was given before resection to the patients supplying these archived tumor blocks. The germline CDR1 and CDR2 sequences are KGHSH and LQKENI. V was pared by 1 base and J by 5 bases, with 14 bases between. The CDR3 length is 15 residues. The repertoire was sequenced with immunoSEQ multiplex PCR; TCRdb's copy has only in-frame clones and lacks some. Among 5,000 or so clones listed, less than 70% were seen once. The V call is TRBV18, the J call TRBJ2-5, with D unclear. The sample was tumor tissue. The TCR originated in a human donor with pancreatic ductal adenocarcinoma. The CDR3 DNA reads as TGTGCCAGCTCACCACGGGAAAGTAGGCGGGAGACCCAGTACTTC. Its translation: CASSPRESRRETQYF.